The 14 T cell receptor beta chains listed next were all sequenced from one sample in a study of blood T cell repertoires in COVID-19. Sequencing was performed with immunoSEQ multiplex PCR; in TCRdb, only in-frame clones are kept and a portion is missing. The sample includes roughly 46,000 clones, over 80% of them seen just once. The sequenced sample consisted of peripheral blood. The origin of the receptors is a human donor with active COVID-19. The donor label of this sample is uncertain.

This chain joins TRBV4-1 and TRBJ2-7; TRBD2 matches at 11 bases. J gave up 3 bases and V 6 bases, and 10 bases lay outside the gene matches. The germline CDR1 and CDR2 sequences are MGHRA and YSYEKL. This CDR3 region has 16 residues. Here the CDR3 DNA reads TGCGCCAGCAGGCTAGCGGCTAGCGGGGGGTACTACGAGCAGTACTTC. Its translation is CASRLAASGGYYEQYF.

The chain employs TRBV18 and TRBJ2-3; D possibly corresponds to TRBD1 (6 bases). Deletions cut 0 bases from V and 8 bases from J, with 15 bases between. The length of the CDR3 is 15 residues. Per germline, CDR1 KGHSH and CDR2 LQKENI. DNA for the CDR3: TGTGCCAGCTCACCACCGACCGTGGGGGCAAGTACGCAGTATTTT. This codes for CASSPPTVGASTQYF.

For the CDR3, the DNA is TGTGCCAGCAGCTATCGGCGGGAAACCTACGAGCAGTACTTC. Translation gives CASSYRRETYEQYF. V and J are TRBV7-2 and TRBJ2-7; possible D gene TRBD2, 6 bases. V gave up 4 bases and J gave up 2 bases, with 12 bases separating them. The CDR3 has 14 residues. Germline values: CDR1 SGHTA, CDR2 FQGNSA.

This clone was seen more than once but under ten times. The V gene is TRBV6-5, the J gene TRBJ2-7, with 8 bases fitting TRBD2. Trimming at V came to 10 bases and at J to 4 bases, leaving 6 bases not matched to a gene. Germline lookup yields CDR1 MNHEY and CDR2 SVGAGI. The CDR3 is 12 residues long. The CDR3, as DNA: TGTGCCACCGGGGGGGGCAGGTACGAGCAGTACTTC. Translated: CATGGGRYEQYF.

The chain couples TRBV6-5 to TRBJ1-2; D is perhaps TRBD1 (6 bases). The germline V gene encodes CDR1 MNHEY and CDR2 SVGAGI. The CDR3 covers 16 residues. V lost 0 bases and J lost 0, with 11 bases in between. The CDR3: CASSYSEAGANYGYTF. Written as DNA, the CDR3 is TGTGCCAGCAGTTACTCAGAGGCAGGGGCTAACTATGGCTACACCTTC.

The chain uses TRBV6-5 and TRBJ2-2; D possibly corresponds to TRBD2 (5 bases). The germline V gene has CDR1 MNHEY and CDR2 SVGAGI. Trimming stripped 6 bases from V and 6 bases from J, with 14 bases between. The CDR3 covers 14 residues. CDR3 DNA: TGTGCCAGCAGACGGGGAGATAGGTCCGGGGAGCTGTTTTTT. Encoded protein: CASRRGDRSGELFF.

The chain joins TRBV29-1 to TRBJ2-7; D gene ambiguous. Trimming removed 5 bases at V and 3 bases at J, with 14 bases between. This CDR3 spans 13 amino acids. Germline V gene data show CDR1 as SQVTM and CDR2 as ANQGSEA. CDR3 amino acids: CSVLLEAVYEQYF. In DNA form, the CDR3 reads TGCAGCGTTCTCCTAGAGGCAGTCTACGAGCAGTACTTC.

J is TRBJ1-1 and V is TRBV7-2; a weak D match, TRBD1 (5 bases). Germline assignment: CDR1 SGHTA and CDR2 FQGNSA. The CDR3 totals 14 residues. Trimming pared 5 bases from V and 1 base from J, leaving 11 bases between. CDR3 nucleotides: TGTGCCAGCAGCCTCAGGGCGAAGAACACTGAAGCTTTCTTT. It yields the protein CASSLRAKNTEAFF.

The chain combines TRBV3-1 (or the pseudogene TRBV3-2) with TRBJ2-7; 9 positions match TRBD1. The CDR3 contains 16 residues. Germline loops: CDR1 LGHDT, CDR2 YNNKEL (reference sequence). With V trimmed by 0 bases and J by 6 bases, 9 bases remained unmatched. CDR3 sequence reads: CASSQEGDRVHGEQYF. The DNA of the CDR3 is TGTGCCAGCAGCCAAGAAGGGGACAGGGTTCATGGCGAGCAGTACTTC.

The chain is built from TRBV27 and TRBJ1-6; 7 nucleotides match TRBD1. CDR1 and CDR2 from the germline V gene are MNHEY and SMNVEV (reference sequence). This CDR3 comprises 16 residues. V shed 0 bases, J shed 7 bases, and the junction held 6 bases outside the gene matches. CDR3 DNA: TGTGCCAGCAGTTTATCGTGGACAGGACTAAATTCACCCCTCCACTTT. Protein: CASSLSWTGLNSPLHF.

This clone appeared a single time. The CDR3 nucleotides read TGTGCCAGCAGCTTGACAGGGGGCACTGAAGCTTTCTTT. Its translation: CASSLTGGTEAFF. The gene calls are TRBV7-8 and TRBJ1-1; TRBD1 matches 9 bases. This CDR3 is 13 amino acids long. V shed 3 bases, J shed 4 bases, and the junction held 0 bases outside the gene matches. The V gene's germline CDR1 is SGHVS and CDR2 FQNEAQ.

The gene calls are TRBV28 and TRBJ2-3, with D maybe TRBD2 (7 bases). CDR3 size: 14 residues. Trimming shortened V by 7 bases and J by 0 bases, and 11 bases separated the two germline ends. The germline V gene encodes CDR1 MDHEN and CDR2 SYDVKM. The CDR3 nucleotides read TGTGCCAGCAACGGGGGGCAGAGCACAGATACGCAGTATTTT. Its protein product is CASNGGQSTDTQYF.

The chain links TRBV15 to TRBJ2-7; 8 bases are shared with TRBD1. Germline V gives CDR1 LNHNV, CDR2 YYDKDF (reference sequence). The V gene end was trimmed by 1 base and the J gene end by 0 bases; junction bases not matched to a gene: 5. The CDR3 is 16 residues long. Here the CDR3 DNA reads TGTGCCACCAGCAGAGGAGGACAGGGCAGCTCCTACGAGCAGTACTTC. Amino acids: CATSRGGQGSSYEQYF.

V and J are TRBV5-1 and TRBJ2-7; no clear D. Trimming left V 0 bases short and J 3 bases short, with 7 bases between. Per germline, CDR1 SGHRS and CDR2 YFSETQ. The CDR3 has 13 residues. The CDR3 sequence is CASSLGALYEQYF. The CDR3, as DNA: TGCGCCAGCAGCTTGGGGGCGCTCTACGAGCAGTACTTC.